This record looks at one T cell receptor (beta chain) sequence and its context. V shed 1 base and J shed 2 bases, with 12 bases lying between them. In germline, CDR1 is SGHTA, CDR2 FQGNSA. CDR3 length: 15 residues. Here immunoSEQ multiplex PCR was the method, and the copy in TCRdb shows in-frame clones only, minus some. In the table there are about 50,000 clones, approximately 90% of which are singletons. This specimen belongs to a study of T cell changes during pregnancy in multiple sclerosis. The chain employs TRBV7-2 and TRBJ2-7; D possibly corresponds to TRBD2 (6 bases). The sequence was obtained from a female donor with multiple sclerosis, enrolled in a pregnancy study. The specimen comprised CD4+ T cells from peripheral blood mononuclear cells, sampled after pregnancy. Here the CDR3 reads CASSLGAGPAYEQYF. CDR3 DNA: TGTGCCAGCAGCTTAGGTGCGGGACCGGCCTACGAGCAGTACTTC.